This T cell receptor (beta chain) comes out of a study of CD8+CD57+ T cells in acquired aplastic anemia. The V gene's germline CDR1 is SNHLY and CDR2 FYNNEI. The CDR3 runs 14 residues. With 1 base removed from V and 4 bases from J, the gap between germline ends came to 10 bases. Genomic DNA constituted the template upon which TCR beta VDJ and CDR3 profiling was performed. TCRdb fed the reads into MiXCR, producing one record per CDR3 protein. The sample includes roughly 51,000 distinct CDR3 sequences, about two thirds of them seen just once. The sequence was obtained from a human donor in good health, serving as a control. Source material: sorted CD4+, CD8+, or CD8+CD57+ T cells (not recorded which) from PBMCs. V is TRBV2 and J is TRBJ1-2; a weak D match, TRBD1 (6 bases). The CDR3 nucleotides read TGTGCCAGCAGTGAAGGGGTGGGGGCCTATGGCTACACCTTC. It codes for CASSEGVGAYGYTF.